This is a list of T cell receptor beta chains from one sample in a study of PD-L1 blockade in urothelial cancer. Data came from immunoSEQ multiplex PCR; TCRdb stores just in-frame clones and leaves some out. Of about 56,000 clones in the sample, 85% were seen once. This sample comprised PBMCs, obtained around atezolizumab (anti-PD-L1) treatment. The receptors were sampled from a man in his sixties or seventies with urothelial cancer. The CDR3 runs from the conserved cysteine through the conserved F or W. The D gene is left open where the match is weak. Size tells how often a clone was seen (once, few, many) or the class of an expanded clone, and some rows leave it out.

clone size: -
J gene: TRBJ1-5
D gene: TRBD1
V gene: TRBV6-5
CDR3 DNA: TGTGCCAGCCGGGGACAGGGGTTAAGCAATCAGCCCCAGCATTTT
CDR3 protein: CASRGQGLSNQPQHF

clone size: -
J gene: TRBJ2-7
D gene: -
V gene: TRBV28
CDR3 DNA: TGTGCCAGCAGTCTACCCCAGGGGACCTACGAGCAGTACTTC
CDR3 protein: CASSLPQGTYEQYF

clone size: -
J gene: TRBJ2-1
D gene: TRBD2
V gene: TRBV27
CDR3 DNA: TGTGCCAGCAGTTCCGGGACTAGCGGTTCCTACAATGAGCAGTTCTTC
CDR3 protein: CASSSGTSGSYNEQFF

clone size: -
J gene: TRBJ2-3
D gene: -
V gene: TRBV5-6
CDR3 DNA: TGTGCCAGCAGCGTAGGGGTGGCTAGAGTCACAGATACGCAGTATTTT
CDR3 protein: CASSVGVARVTDTQYF

clone size: once
J gene: TRBJ2-2
D gene: -
V gene: TRBV2
CDR3 DNA: TGTGCCAGCAGTGGGACAGACTTCACCGGGGAGCTGTTTTTT
CDR3 protein: CASSGTDFTGELFF

clone size: -
J gene: TRBJ2-3
D gene: TRBD1
V gene: TRBV5-1
CDR3 DNA: TGCGCCAGCAGCTCAGGACAGGTCACAGATACGCAGTATTTT
CDR3 protein: CASSSGQVTDTQYF

clone size: -
J gene: TRBJ2-5
D gene: -
V gene: TRBV9
CDR3 DNA: TGTGCCAGCAGGTTCCTCCCTTTCTACTTC
CDR3 protein: CASRFLPFYF

clone size: few
J gene: TRBJ1-1
D gene: TRBD1
V gene: TRBV5-1
CDR3 DNA: TGCGCCAGCAGCCTACAGGGGCAAGCTTTCTTT
CDR3 protein: CASSLQGQAFF

clone size: -
J gene: TRBJ2-5
D gene: -
V gene: TRBV9
CDR3 DNA: TGTGCCAGCAGCCCCCGGGATAGCTGGGAGACCCAGTACTTC
CDR3 protein: CASSPRDSWETQYF

clone size: -
J gene: TRBJ2-1
D gene: TRBD1
V gene: TRBV15
CDR3 DNA: TGTGCCACCAGCAGGGCCGGGACAGGGGACAATGAGCAGTTCTTC
CDR3 protein: CATSRAGTGDNEQFF

clone size: -
J gene: TRBJ2-6
D gene: -
V gene: TRBV19
CDR3 DNA: TGTGCCAGTAAGCAGGACACGCTCTCTGGGGCCAACGTCCTGACTTTC
CDR3 protein: CASKQDTLSGANVLTF

clone size: -
J gene: TRBJ1-1
D gene: -
V gene: TRBV10-3
CDR3 DNA: TGTGCCATCAGTGGGGCAGGGGCCGGCACTGAAGCTTTCTTT
CDR3 protein: CAISGAGAGTEAFF

clone size: -
J gene: TRBJ1-2
D gene: -
V gene: TRBV7-9
CDR3 DNA: TGTGCCAGCAGCACCCTCCGGGGAGTCAACTATGGCTACACCTTC
CDR3 protein: CASSTLRGVNYGYTF

clone size: -
J gene: TRBJ2-5
D gene: TRBD1
V gene: TRBV5-1
CDR3 DNA: TGCGCCAGCAGCTCACAGGGGGCAGAGACCCAGTACTTC
CDR3 protein: CASSSQGAETQYF

clone size: -
J gene: TRBJ2-2
D gene: TRBD2
V gene: TRBV7-9
CDR3 DNA: TGTGCCAGCAGCTTAGTTGCGGGAGGCCTAACAGGCGGGGAGCTGTTTTTT
CDR3 protein: CASSLVAGGLTGGELFF

clone size: -
J gene: TRBJ2-1
D gene: TRBD2
V gene: TRBV28
CDR3 DNA: TGTGCCAGCAGCGTGGGCGGGAGCCAGAACAATGAGCAGTTCTTC
CDR3 protein: CASSVGGSQNNEQFF

clone size: -
J gene: TRBJ2-7
D gene: -
V gene: TRBV7-9
CDR3 DNA: TGTGCCAGCAGCTCTGGGACTTACTCCTACGAGCAGTACTTC
CDR3 protein: CASSSGTYSYEQYF

clone size: -
J gene: TRBJ1-2
D gene: -
V gene: TRBV9
CDR3 DNA: TGTGCCAGCAGCGTAGCTTTGGGAGGGCGGATGAGCGGCTACACCTTC
CDR3 protein: CASSVALGGRMSGYTF

clone size: once
J gene: TRBJ1-5
D gene: TRBD1
V gene: TRBV5-1
CDR3 DNA: TGCGCCAGCAGCTTGGAGGGGGCTCAGCCCCAGCATTTT
CDR3 protein: CASSLEGAQPQHF

clone size: -
J gene: TRBJ2-3
D gene: TRBD2
V gene: TRBV5-1
CDR3 DNA: TGCGCCAGCAGCTTGGGGGAAGCGGGAGTAGATACGCAGTATTTT
CDR3 protein: CASSLGEAGVDTQYF

clone size: -
J gene: TRBJ1-5
D gene: -
V gene: TRBV28
CDR3 DNA: TGTGCCAGCAGCTTGGGACAAAGTGACAATCAGCCCCAGCATTTT
CDR3 protein: CASSLGQSDNQPQHF

clone size: -
J gene: TRBJ2-3
D gene: TRBD2
V gene: TRBV7-9
CDR3 DNA: TGTGCCAGCAGCTTAGGACTAGCGGGAGTGGATACGCAGTATTTT
CDR3 protein: CASSLGLAGVDTQYF

clone size: once
J gene: TRBJ1-1
D gene: -
V gene: TRBV5-1
CDR3 DNA: TGCGCCAGCAGCGCTTCACAGGGATGGGAGGGGAATACTGAAGCTTTCTTT
CDR3 protein: CASSASQGWEGNTEAFF

clone size: -
J gene: TRBJ2-1
D gene: TRBD1
V gene: TRBV6-5
CDR3 DNA: TGTGCCAGCAGGTCAGGGGGTGGGAATGAGCAGTTCTTC
CDR3 protein: CASRSGGGNEQFF

clone size: -
J gene: TRBJ2-7
D gene: -
V gene: TRBV6-1
CDR3 DNA: TGTGCCAGCAGTGAATATCGGGGGATCGAGCAGTACTTC
CDR3 protein: CASSEYRGIEQYF

clone size: -
J gene: TRBJ2-5
D gene: -
V gene: TRBV28
CDR3 DNA: TGTGCCAGCAGTCCCCCCGGCGGGCCTGGGGAGACCCAGTACTTC
CDR3 protein: CASSPPGGPGETQYF

clone size: -
J gene: TRBJ1-1
D gene: TRBD1
V gene: TRBV6-1
CDR3 DNA: TGTGCCAGCCTGGGACAGGGGAACACTGAAGCTTTCTTT
CDR3 protein: CASLGQGNTEAFF

clone size: -
J gene: TRBJ2-3
D gene: TRBD1
V gene: TRBV5-1
CDR3 DNA: TGCGCCAGCAGCTTACAGGGGGCCGGGACAGATACGCAGTATTTT
CDR3 protein: CASSLQGAGTDTQYF

clone size: -
J gene: TRBJ2-1
D gene: TRBD2
V gene: TRBV6-5
CDR3 DNA: TGTGCCAGCACCACCCGACTAGCGGGAATAAATGAGCAGTTCTTC
CDR3 protein: CASTTRLAGINEQFF

clone size: -
J gene: TRBJ2-2
D gene: TRBD2
V gene: TRBV4-2
CDR3 DNA: TGTGCCAGCAGCCGAGTCGGAACTAGCGGGAGAGGGACCGGGGAGCTGTTTTTT
CDR3 protein: CASSRVGTSGRGTGELFF

clone size: -
J gene: TRBJ2-1
D gene: TRBD1
V gene: TRBV25-1
CDR3 DNA: TGTGCCAGCAGTGAAGCAAGGGGACAGGGCTACAATGAGCAGTTCTTC
CDR3 protein: CASSEARGQGYNEQFF

clone size: -
J gene: TRBJ2-1
D gene: TRBD2
V gene: TRBV5-5
CDR3 DNA: TGTGCCAGCGCCGGACTAGGCGGATACAATGAGCAGTTCTTC
CDR3 protein: CASAGLGGYNEQFF

clone size: -
J gene: TRBJ1-1
D gene: -
V gene: TRBV2
CDR3 DNA: TGTGCCAGCAGTGTGGAGGGAGGAGCTGAAGCTTTCTTT
CDR3 protein: CASSVEGGAEAFF

clone size: -
J gene: TRBJ2-1
D gene: -
V gene: TRBV15
CDR3 DNA: TGTGCCACCAGCACAAACAGGGCAAATGAGCAGTTCTTC
CDR3 protein: CATSTNRANEQFF

clone size: once
J gene: TRBJ2-1
D gene: TRBD2
V gene: TRBV19
CDR3 DNA: TGTGCCAGTAGTTTACTAGCGGGAAGCTCCTACAATGAGCAGTTCTTC
CDR3 protein: CASSLLAGSSYNEQFF

clone size: -
J gene: TRBJ2-1
D gene: TRBD2
V gene: TRBV5-6
CDR3 DNA: TGTGCCAGCAGCCGGGGACTAGCGGGAAGTGAGCAGTTCTTC
CDR3 protein: CASSRGLAGSEQFF

clone size: -
J gene: TRBJ1-2
D gene: -
V gene: TRBV4-1
CDR3 DNA: TGCGCCAGCAGCCAAGTCGGGGGTTCGGATAGGTATGGCTACACCTTC
CDR3 protein: CASSQVGGSDRYGYTF

clone size: -
J gene: TRBJ2-1
D gene: TRBD2
V gene: TRBV5-5
CDR3 DNA: TGTGCCAGCAGCTTGTTCTCAGGCGTCAAGGTGGCGGGAGGACCCCTCCAGCAGTTCTTC
CDR3 protein: CASSLFSGVKVAGGPLQQFF

clone size: -
J gene: TRBJ2-7
D gene: -
V gene: TRBV4-1
CDR3 DNA: TGCGCCAGCAGCCAAGCGATAACAGGGGCGGGGGAGCAGTACTTC
CDR3 protein: CASSQAITGAGEQYF

clone size: -
J gene: TRBJ2-7
D gene: TRBD2
V gene: TRBV6-1
CDR3 DNA: TGTGCCAGCAGTGACTCTTCGGGACTAACCTACGAGCAGTACTTC
CDR3 protein: CASSDSSGLTYEQYF

clone size: once
J gene: TRBJ1-2
D gene: TRBD1
V gene: TRBV7-9
CDR3 DNA: TGTGCCAGCAGCTTACGGGACAGACCTAACTATGGCTACACCTTC
CDR3 protein: CASSLRDRPNYGYTF

clone size: once
J gene: TRBJ1-1
D gene: -
V gene: TRBV5-1
CDR3 DNA: TGCGCCAGCAGCCGCCCGACAGTGAACACTGAAGCTTTCTTT
CDR3 protein: CASSRPTVNTEAFF

clone size: -
J gene: TRBJ2-3
D gene: TRBD1
V gene: TRBV28
CDR3 DNA: TGTGCCAGCAGTGTTCTCTCCGGGACAGGGCAAACAGATACGCAGTATTTT
CDR3 protein: CASSVLSGTGQTDTQYF

clone size: -
J gene: TRBJ2-1
D gene: TRBD2
V gene: TRBV6-5
CDR3 DNA: TGTGCCAGCAGTTACTCGAGGCTAGCGGACTACAATGAGCAGTTCTTC
CDR3 protein: CASSYSRLADYNEQFF

clone size: -
J gene: TRBJ2-7
D gene: TRBD2
V gene: TRBV5-1
CDR3 DNA: TGCGCCAGCAGCTTGGCCGCAGCGGGAGCTTTGTACGAGCAGTACTTC
CDR3 protein: CASSLAAAGALYEQYF

clone size: -
J gene: TRBJ1-1
D gene: -
V gene: TRBV30
CDR3 DNA: TGTGCCTGGAGTGTACCAGGGGTCACTGAAGCTTTCTTT
CDR3 protein: CAWSVPGVTEAFF

clone size: -
J gene: TRBJ2-7
D gene: TRBD1
V gene: TRBV10-3
CDR3 DNA: TGTGCCATCAGTGAGCCCGGGACAGCCCCCCTCGAGCAGTACTTC
CDR3 protein: CAISEPGTAPLEQYF